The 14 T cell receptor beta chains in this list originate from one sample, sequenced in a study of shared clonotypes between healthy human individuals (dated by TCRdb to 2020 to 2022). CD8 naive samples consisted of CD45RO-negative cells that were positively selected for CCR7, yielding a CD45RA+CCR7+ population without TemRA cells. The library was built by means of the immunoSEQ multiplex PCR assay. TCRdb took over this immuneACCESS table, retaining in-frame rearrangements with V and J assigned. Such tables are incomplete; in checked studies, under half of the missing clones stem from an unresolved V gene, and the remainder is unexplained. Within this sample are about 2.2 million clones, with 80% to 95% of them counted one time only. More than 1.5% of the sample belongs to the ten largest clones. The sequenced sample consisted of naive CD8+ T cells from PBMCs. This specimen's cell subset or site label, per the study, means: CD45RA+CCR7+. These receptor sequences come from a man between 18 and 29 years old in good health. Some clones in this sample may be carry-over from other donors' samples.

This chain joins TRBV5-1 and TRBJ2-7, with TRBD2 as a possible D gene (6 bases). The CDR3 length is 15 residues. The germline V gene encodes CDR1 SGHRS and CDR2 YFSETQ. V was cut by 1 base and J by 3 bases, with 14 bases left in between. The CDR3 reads CASSLFSGGVYEQYF. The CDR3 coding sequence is TGCGCCAGCAGCTTGTTTTCCGGCGGGGTCTACGAGCAGTACTTC.

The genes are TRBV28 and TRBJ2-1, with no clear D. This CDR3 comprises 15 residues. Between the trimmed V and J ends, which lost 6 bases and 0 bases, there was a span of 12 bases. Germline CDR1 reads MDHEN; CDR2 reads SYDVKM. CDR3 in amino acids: CASRPQRSSYNEQFF. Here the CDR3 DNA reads TGTGCCAGCAGACCACAGAGGAGCTCCTACAATGAGCAGTTCTTC.

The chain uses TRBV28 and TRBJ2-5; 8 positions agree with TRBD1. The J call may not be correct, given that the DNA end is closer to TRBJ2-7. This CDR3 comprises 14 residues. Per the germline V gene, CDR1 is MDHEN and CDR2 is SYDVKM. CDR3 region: CASRRTGSSYEQYF. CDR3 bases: TGTGCCAGCAGGCGGACAGGGTCCTCCTACGAGCAGTACTTC.

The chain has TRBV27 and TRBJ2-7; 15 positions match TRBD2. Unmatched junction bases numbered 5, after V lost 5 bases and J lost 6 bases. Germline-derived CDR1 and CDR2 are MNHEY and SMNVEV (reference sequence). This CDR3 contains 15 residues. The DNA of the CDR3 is TGTGCCAGCAGTGCACCGGGACTAGCGGGAGGCGAGCAGTACTTC. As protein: CASSAPGLAGGEQYF.

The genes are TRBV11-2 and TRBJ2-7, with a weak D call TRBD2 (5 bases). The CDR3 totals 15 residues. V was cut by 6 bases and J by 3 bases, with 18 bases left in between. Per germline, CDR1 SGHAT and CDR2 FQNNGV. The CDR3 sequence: CASSPDLRGIYEQYF. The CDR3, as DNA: TGTGCCAGCAGTCCAGACCTGCGAGGGATCTACGAGCAGTACTTC.

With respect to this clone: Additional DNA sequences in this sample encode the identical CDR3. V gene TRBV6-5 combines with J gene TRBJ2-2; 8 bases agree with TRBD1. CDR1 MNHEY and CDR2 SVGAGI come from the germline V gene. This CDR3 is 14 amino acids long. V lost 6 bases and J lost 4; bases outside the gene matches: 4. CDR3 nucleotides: TGTGCCAGCAGCCTGACAGGGGCCACCGGGGAGCTGTTTTTT. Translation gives CASSLTGATGELFF.

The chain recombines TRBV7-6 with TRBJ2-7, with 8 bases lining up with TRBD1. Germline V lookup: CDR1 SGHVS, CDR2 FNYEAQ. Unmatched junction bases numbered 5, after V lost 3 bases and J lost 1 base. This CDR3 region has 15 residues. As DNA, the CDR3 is TGTGCCAGCAGCTTGGGCAGGGGGCTATCCTACGAGCAGTACTTC. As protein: CASSLGRGLSYEQYF.

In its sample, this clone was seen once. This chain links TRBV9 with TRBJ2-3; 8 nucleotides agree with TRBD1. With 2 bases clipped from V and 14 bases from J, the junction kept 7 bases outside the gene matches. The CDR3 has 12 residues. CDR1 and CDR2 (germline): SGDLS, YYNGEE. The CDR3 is CASSVSGGPVYF. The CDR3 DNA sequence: TGTGCCAGCAGCGTGTCAGGGGGCCCCGTGTATTTT.

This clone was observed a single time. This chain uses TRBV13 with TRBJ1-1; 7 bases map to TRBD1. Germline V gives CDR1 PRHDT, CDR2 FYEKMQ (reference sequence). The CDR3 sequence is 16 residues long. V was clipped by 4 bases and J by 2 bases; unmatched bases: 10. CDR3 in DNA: TGTGCCAGCAGCTCAAGGGTCGGGACAGCCAACACTGAAGCTTTCTTT. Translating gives CASSSRVGTANTEAFF.

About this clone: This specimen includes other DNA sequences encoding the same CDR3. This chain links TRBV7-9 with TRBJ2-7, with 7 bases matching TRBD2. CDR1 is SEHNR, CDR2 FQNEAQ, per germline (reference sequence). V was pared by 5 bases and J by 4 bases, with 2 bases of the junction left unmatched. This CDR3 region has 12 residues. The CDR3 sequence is CASSPGGYEQYF. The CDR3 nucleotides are TGTGCCAGCAGCCCCGGGGGGTACGAGCAGTACTTC.

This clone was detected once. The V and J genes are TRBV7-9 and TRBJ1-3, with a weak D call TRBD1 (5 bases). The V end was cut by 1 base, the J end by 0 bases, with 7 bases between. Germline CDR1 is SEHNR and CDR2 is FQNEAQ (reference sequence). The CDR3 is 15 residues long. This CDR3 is CASSLETVSGNTIYF. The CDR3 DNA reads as TGTGCCAGCAGCTTAGAGACAGTCTCTGGAAACACCATATATTTT.

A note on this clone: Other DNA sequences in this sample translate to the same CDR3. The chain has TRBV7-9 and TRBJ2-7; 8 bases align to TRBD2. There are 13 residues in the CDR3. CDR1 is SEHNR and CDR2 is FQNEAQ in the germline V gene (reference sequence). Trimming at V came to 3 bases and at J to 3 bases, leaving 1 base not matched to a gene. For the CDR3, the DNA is TGTGCCAGCAGCTTCGGGAGGGGCTACGAGCAGTACTTC. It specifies CASSFGRGYEQYF.

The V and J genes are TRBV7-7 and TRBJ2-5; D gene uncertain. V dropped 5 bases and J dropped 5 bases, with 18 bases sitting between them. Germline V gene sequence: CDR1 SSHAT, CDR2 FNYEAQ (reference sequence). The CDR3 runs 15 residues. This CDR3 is CASSPRLSFMETQYF. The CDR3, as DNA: TGTGCCAGCAGCCCGCGGCTATCGTTCATGGAGACCCAGTACTTC.

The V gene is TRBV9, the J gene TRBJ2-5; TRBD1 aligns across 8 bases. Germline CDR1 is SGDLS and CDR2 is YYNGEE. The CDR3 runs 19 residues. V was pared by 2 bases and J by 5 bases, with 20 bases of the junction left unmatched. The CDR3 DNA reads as TGTGCCAGCAGCGTGAGGACAGGGCCCACTTCCTCAAATGTGGAGACCCAGTACTTC. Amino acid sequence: CASSVRTGPTSSNVETQYF.